Each of the 17 T cell receptor beta chains below was sequenced from the same sample in a study of cytomegalovirus exposure and HLA in healthy donors. With 60 Vbeta and 13 Jbeta primers, the PCR was carried out. Data came from immunoSEQ multiplex PCR; TCRdb stores just in-frame clones and leaves some out. The repertoire holds roughly 80,000 clones, with about 69% as singletons. The specimen sequenced was PBMCs. The source of these receptors is a woman between 40 and 55 years old in good health and CMV-seropositive.

The chain recombines TRBV28 with TRBJ1-1, with 10 bases matching TRBD1. CDR3 length: 13 residues. The trim removed 6 bases at V and 12 bases at J, leaving 10 bases unmatched. Germline CDR1 is MDHEN and CDR2 is SYDVKM. The CDR3 DNA reads TGTGCCAGCAGACGGGACAGGGGAGGTTCTACTTTCTTT. Translation: CASRRDRGGSTFF.

V is TRBV5-1 and J is TRBJ1-5; 11 positions match TRBD1. The CDR3 loop spans 15 amino acids. Germline CDR1 is SGHRS and CDR2 is YFSETQ. After removal of 0 bases from V and 6 bases from J, the junction contained 2 bases not matched to a gene. This CDR3 reads CASSLAGTGGQPQHF. The CDR3 DNA sequence: TGCGCCAGCAGCTTGGCCGGGACAGGGGGTCAGCCCCAGCATTTT. Complete variable domain (other parts from reference TRBV5-1 and TRBJ1-5): KAGVTQTPRYLIKTRGQQVTLSCSPISGHRSVSWYQQTPGQGLQFLFEYFSETQRNKGNFPGRFSGRQFSNSRSEMNVSTLELGDSALYLCASSLAGTGGQPQHFGDGTRLSIL.

This chain uses TRBV5-1 with TRBJ1-2; tentatively, D is TRBD1 (6 bases). The CDR3 spans 13 residues. V was shortened by 1 base and J by 8 bases, with 12 bases between the two germline ends. Germline loops: CDR1 SGHRS, CDR2 YFSETQ. CDR3 region: CASSLQGRDGYTF. DNA for the CDR3: TGCGCCAGCAGCTTGCAGGGGAGGGACGGCTACACCTTC.

The V and J genes are TRBV5-1 and TRBJ1-2; 7 bases agree with TRBD1. The CDR3 is 13 amino acids. V lost 0 bases, J lost 4 bases, and 0 bases stayed unmatched. Per the germline V gene, CDR1 is SGHRS and CDR2 is YFSETQ. The CDR3 is CASSLGTGYGYTF. CDR3 nucleotide sequence: TGCGCCAGCAGCTTGGGGACAGGCTATGGCTACACCTTC.

V gene TRBV2 combines with J gene TRBJ2-7, with 8 bases aligning to TRBD1. There are 14 residues in the CDR3. Losses at the gene ends were 5 bases for V and 5 bases for J; bases not matched to a gene: 8. Germline CDR1 and CDR2: SNHLY and FYNNEI. The CDR3 region is CASSRTGIRNEQYF. The CDR3 DNA reads as TGTGCCAGCAGTCGGACAGGGATCAGGAACGAGCAGTACTTC.

The CDR3 nucleotides read TGTGCCAGCAGTGAATCAGGGTCGGATGAAGCTTTCTTT. Translated, it gives CASSESGSDEAFF. The rearrangement links TRBV25-1 to TRBJ1-1; possibly TRBD1 for D (5 bases). Germline CDR1 and CDR2: MGHDK and SYGVNS. The length of the CDR3 is 13 residues. V was clipped by 1 base and J by 7 bases, with 10 bases between them.

The rearrangement links TRBV9 to TRBJ2-5; 7 nucleotides line up with TRBD1. CDR3 length: 15 amino acids. Germline loops: CDR1 SGDLS, CDR2 YYNGEE. With V trimmed by 3 bases and J by 2 bases, 7 bases remained unmatched. The CDR3 reads CASSAPGTEQETQYF. Written as DNA, the CDR3 is TGTGCCAGCAGCGCGCCCGGGACAGAGCAAGAGACCCAGTACTTC.

This clone came up a few times. For the CDR3, the DNA is TGCGCCAGCAGCCAAGAAACGACGACAGGGGGTTTACGGGAAAAACTGTTTTTT. As protein: CASSQETTTGGLREKLFF. The chain has TRBV4-1 and TRBJ1-4; 9 bases align to TRBD1. Trimming cost V 0 bases and J 8 bases; bases outside gene matches: 13. Germline assignment: CDR1 MGHRA and CDR2 YSYEKL. CDR3 size: 18 residues.

V and J are TRBV30 and TRBJ1-2; 8 positions agree with TRBD1. The trim removed 5 bases at V and 2 bases at J, leaving 4 bases unmatched. Germline CDR1 and CDR2: GTSNPN and SVGIG (reference sequence). The length of the CDR3 is 13 residues. CDR3 region: CAWWTGNNYGYTF. CDR3 in DNA: TGTGCCTGGTGGACAGGGAACAACTATGGCTACACCTTC.

The rearrangement links TRBV19 to TRBJ1-5; the match to TRBD1 covers 10 bases. After removal of 5 bases from V and 6 bases from J, the junction contained 7 bases not matched to a gene. Germline V gene lookup returns CDR1 LNHDA and CDR2 SQIVND (reference sequence). The CDR3 is 15 amino acids. This CDR3 is CASSAGTGVFQPQHF. The CDR3 DNA is TGTGCCAGTAGTGCCGGGACAGGGGTTTTTCAGCCCCAGCATTTT.

A remark on this clone: Other nucleotide sequences in the sample specify the same CDR3. V gene TRBV28 combines with J gene TRBJ1-5; no definite D call. CDR1 MDHEN and CDR2 SYDVKM come from the germline V gene. The CDR3 covers 13 residues. Trimming cost V 3 bases and J 2 bases, with 5 bases left between them. The CDR3 region is CASSFGGNQPQHF. In DNA, the CDR3 is TGTGCCAGCAGTTTCGGGGGCAATCAGCCCCAGCATTTT.

This chain joins TRBV4-3 and TRBJ1-2; the D gene is possibly TRBD1 (5 bases). CDR1 is LGHNA and CDR2 is YSLEER in the germline V gene. The CDR3 consists of 19 residues. V lost 1 base and J lost 6, with 27 bases in between. The DNA of the CDR3 is TGCGCCAGCAGCCAAGTCGTCAGAAGGGGCAGGAACTACCTGGATGGCTACACCTTC. Translation gives CASSQVVRRGRNYLDGYTF.

This clone was observed a handful of times. V usage is TRBV5-6 and J usage is TRBJ1-2, with D possibly matching TRBD1 (5 bases). Trimming shortened V by 4 bases and J by 3 bases, and 7 bases separated the two germline ends. CDR1 and CDR2 (germline): SGHDT, YYEEEE. CDR3 size: 12 residues. The CDR3 spells CASSPGDYGYTF. CDR3 nucleotide sequence: TGTGCCAGCAGCCCGGGGGACTATGGCTACACCTTC.

Regarding this clone: Within the sample, other DNA sequences also encode this same CDR3. The chain has TRBV7-2 and TRBJ1-2; 9 nucleotides align to TRBD1. The germline CDR1 and CDR2 sequences are SGHTA and FQGNSA. V was clipped by 5 bases and J by 4 bases; unmatched bases: 2. This CDR3 comprises 13 residues. The CDR3 reads CASSQGQGYGYTF. The CDR3 DNA sequence: TGTGCCAGCAGCCAGGGACAGGGCTATGGCTACACCTTC.

Only one count was recorded for this clone. The rearrangement links TRBV2 to TRBJ1-2; D perhaps matches TRBD1 (5 bases). The CDR3 extends over 13 amino acids. The germline gives CDR1 SNHLY, CDR2 FYNNEI. Deletions cut 8 bases from V and 0 bases from J, with 10 bases between. The CDR3 region has the DNA TGTGCCAGCCGGGGGGGGACTAACTATGGCTACACCTTC. The encoded protein is CASRGGTNYGYTF.

This chain joins TRBV7-2 and TRBJ2-1, with TRBD2 matching 12 bases. Trimming removed 0 bases from V and 5 bases from J; junction bases left unmatched: 8. The CDR3 has 18 residues. Germline V gene sequence: CDR1 SGHTA, CDR2 FQGNSA. The CDR3 loop reads CASSLAPKLAGGDNEQFF. The DNA for the CDR3 is TGTGCCAGCAGCTTAGCGCCCAAACTAGCGGGGGGCGACAATGAGCAGTTCTTC.

This rearrangement joins TRBV5-1 to TRBJ1-1, with 7 bases identical to TRBD1. The length of the CDR3 is 17 residues. V lost 4 bases, J lost 5 bases, and 17 bases stayed unmatched. Per germline, CDR1 SGHRS and CDR2 YFSETQ. The CDR3, as DNA: TGCGCCAGCAGCGAATTACAAAAAGGGGGCGCGGGTACTGAAGCTTTCTTT. It is translated as CASSELQKGGAGTEAFF.